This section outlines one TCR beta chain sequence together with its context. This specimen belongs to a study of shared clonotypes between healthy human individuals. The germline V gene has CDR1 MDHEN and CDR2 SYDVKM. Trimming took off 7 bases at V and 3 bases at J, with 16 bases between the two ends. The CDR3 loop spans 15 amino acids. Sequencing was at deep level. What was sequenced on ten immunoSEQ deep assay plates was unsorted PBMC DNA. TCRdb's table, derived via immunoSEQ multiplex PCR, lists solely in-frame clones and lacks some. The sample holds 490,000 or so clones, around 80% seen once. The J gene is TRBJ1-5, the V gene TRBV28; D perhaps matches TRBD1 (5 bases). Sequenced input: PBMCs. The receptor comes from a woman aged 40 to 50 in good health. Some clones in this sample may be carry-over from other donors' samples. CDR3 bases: TGTGCCAGCAAAATGGGGCACAGCTACAATCAGCCCCAGCATTTT. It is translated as CASKMGHSYNQPQHF.